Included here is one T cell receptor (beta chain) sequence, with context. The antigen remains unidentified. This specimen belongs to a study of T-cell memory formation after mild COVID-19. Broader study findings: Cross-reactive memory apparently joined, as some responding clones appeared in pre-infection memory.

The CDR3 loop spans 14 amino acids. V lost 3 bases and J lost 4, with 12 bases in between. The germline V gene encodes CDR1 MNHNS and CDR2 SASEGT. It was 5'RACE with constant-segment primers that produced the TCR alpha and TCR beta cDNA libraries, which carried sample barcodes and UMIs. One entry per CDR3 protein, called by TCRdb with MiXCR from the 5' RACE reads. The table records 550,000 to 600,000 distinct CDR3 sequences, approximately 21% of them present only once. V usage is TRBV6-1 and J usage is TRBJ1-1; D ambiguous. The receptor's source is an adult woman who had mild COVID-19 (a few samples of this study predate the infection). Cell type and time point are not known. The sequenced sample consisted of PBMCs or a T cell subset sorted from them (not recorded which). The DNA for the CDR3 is TGTGCCAGCAGTGACGCAGGACGGGGCACTGAAGCTTTCTTT. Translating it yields CASSDAGRGTEAFF.